This T cell receptor beta chain originates from a study of T-cell reconstitution after alpha-beta-depleted transplantation in children. General study points: T cells produced anew were the main source of T-cell counts and diversity one year after transplant. The study reportedly traced alpha-beta T cells about two months after transplant to several hundred expanded graft clones.

TCRbeta library preparation incorporated unique molecular identifiers. A single record per CDR3 protein comes from TCRdb applying MiXCR to the PCR reads. Of 800,000 to 1,000,000 distinct CDR3 sequences listed, about 31% are singletons. Germline V gene lookup returns CDR1 SGHTA and CDR2 FQGNSA. The CDR3 consists of 14 residues. Between the trimmed V and J ends, which lost 5 bases and 8 bases, there was a span of 16 bases. On this clonotype itself: No antigen is known for it.

The sequencing here drew on PBMCs, mostly from graft donor cells, taken 360 days after TCRalphabeta/CD19-depleted stem cell transplant. The V gene is TRBV7-2, the J gene TRBJ2-1; D is perhaps TRBD2 (6 bases). This sequence was found in a boy in the first two years of life who had a stem cell transplant for SCID, so the T cells may come from the graft donor. The CDR3 is CASSKLGVADEQFF. The DNA of the CDR3 is TGTGCCAGCAGCAAACTTGGGGTAGCGGATGAGCAGTTCTTC.